This entry lists 6 T cell receptor beta chains sequenced from one sample in a study of OX40 agonist ivuxolimab in advanced cancers. Clones were read by immunoSEQ multiplex PCR, and TCRdb kept only the in-frame ones, dropping some. The repertoire has 65,000 or so clones, 84% of them found once; the top ten carry 2% to 3%. The source was CD4+ or CD8+ T cells sorted from blood, collected in a trial of the OX40 agonist ivuxolimab. These receptors were obtained from an adult with an advanced solid tumor such as melanoma, head and neck, liver or kidney cancer.

The chain recombines TRBV7-2 with TRBJ2-7; TRBD2 might be the D (6 bases). Trimming took off 4 bases at V and 4 bases at J, with 11 bases between the two ends. The germline V gene has CDR1 SGHTA and CDR2 FQGNSA. There are 13 residues in the CDR3. CDR3 sequence reads: CASSSGLPYEQYF. The CDR3, as DNA: TGTGCCAGCAGCTCCGGACTACCTTACGAGCAGTACTTC.

The chain is built from TRBV6-5 and TRBJ2-7; maybe TRBD2 (5 bases). Germline CDR1 and CDR2: MNHEY and SVGAGI. This CDR3 is 12 amino acids long. Trimming cost V 6 bases and J 2 bases, with 8 bases left between them. CDR3 residues: CASSPEAYEQYF. CDR3 nucleotide sequence: TGTGCCAGCAGCCCGGAGGCCTACGAGCAGTACTTC.

CDR3 DNA: TGTGCCTGGAGTGGGAAGGGTGGGGTTGCCCGAGCCAAAAACATTCAGTACTTC. Translating it yields CAWSGKGGVARAKNIQYF. V is TRBV30 and J is TRBJ2-4; D ambiguous. In germline, CDR1 is GTSNPN, CDR2 SVGIG (reference sequence). There are 18 residues in the CDR3. Trimming removed 1 base from V and 0 bases from J, with 19 bases in between.

DNA of the CDR3: TGCGCCAGCAGCACTGGGACGGGGACCATCAATCAGCCCCAGCATTTT. This sequence encodes CASSTGTGTINQPQHF. J is TRBJ1-5 and V is TRBV5-1; maybe TRBD1 (5 bases). V lost 4 bases to trimming and J lost 3 bases, with 17 bases between them. The germline V gene has CDR1 SGHRS and CDR2 YFSETQ. The CDR3 has 16 amino acids.

The genes are TRBV6-5 and TRBJ2-5; D possibly uses TRBD1 or TRBD2 (6 bases each). The end of the DNA fits TRBJ2-7 better, so the J call may be wrong. This CDR3 region has 14 residues. Looked up from germline, CDR1 is MNHEY and CDR2 is SVGAGI. The CDR3 region has the DNA TGTGCCAGCAGTTACGAACAGGGAGGCGACGAGCAGTACTTC. Protein product: CASSYEQGGDEQYF.

This clone showed up just a few times. The chain recombines TRBV7-6 with TRBJ2-3, with D unclear. Germline V lookup: CDR1 SGHVS, CDR2 FNYEAQ. The CDR3 has 13 residues. The V and J ends lost 5 bases and 3 bases respectively, with 9 bases between them. The CDR3 region has the DNA TGTGCCAGCAGCACGGACGGAACAGATACGCAGTATTTT. Amino acid sequence: CASSTDGTDTQYF. The variable domain in full, completed from reference TRBV7-6 and TRBJ2-3, reads GAGVSQSPRYKVTKRGQDVALRCDPISGHVSLYWYRQALGQGPEFLTYFNYEAQQDKSGLPNDRFSAERPEGSISTLTIQRTEQRDSAMYRCASSTDGTDTQYFGPGTRLTVL.